The 5 T cell receptor beta chains given below trace back to one sample, sequenced in a study of blood T cell repertoires in COVID-19. Assay: immunoSEQ multiplex PCR; the TCRdb copy retains only in-frame clones and omits some. This repertoire shows about 200,000 clones, 70% to 90% found once; its top ten account for 3% to 3.5%. The sequencing input was peripheral blood. Source of these receptors: a man between 60 and 70 years old with acute or convalescent COVID-19.

The J gene is TRBJ1-3, the V gene TRBV7-6; 8 bases align to TRBD1. CDR3 size: 22 residues. Germline CDR1 reads SGHVS; CDR2 reads FNYEAQ. Germline trimming cut 2 bases from V and 0 bases from J; bases unmatched to any gene: 21. CDR3 region: CASSLNPTPQRQGPYSGNTIYF. CDR3 bases: TGTGCCAGCAGCTTAAACCCTACTCCACAACGACAGGGGCCCTACTCTGGAAACACCATATATTTT. Full variable domain (outside the CDR3, taken from reference TRBV7-6 and TRBJ1-3): GAGVSQSPRYKVTKRGQDVALRCDPISGHVSLYWYRQALGQGPEFLTYFNYEAQQDKSGLPNDRFSAERPEGSISTLTIQRTEQRDSAMYRCASSLNPTPQRQGPYSGNTIYFGEGSWLTVV.

The rearrangement links TRBV25-1 to TRBJ1-2; tentatively, D is TRBD1 (5 bases). Trimming removed 1 base from V and 4 bases from J, with 10 bases in between. In germline, CDR1 is MGHDK, CDR2 SYGVNS. The CDR3 contains 14 residues. The CDR3 DNA follows: TGTGCCAGCAGTGAATGGGGGGACCTCTATGGCTACACCTTC. Translating gives CASSEWGDLYGYTF.

This chain joins TRBV4-1 and TRBJ1-5; 8 bases align to TRBD1. Per germline, CDR1 MGHRA and CDR2 YSYEKL. With V trimmed by 0 bases and J by 0 bases, 4 bases remained unmatched. The CDR3 has 17 residues. The CDR3 is CASSQETTGGSNQPQHF. CDR3 nucleotide sequence: TGCGCCAGCAGCCAAGAGACTACAGGGGGTAGCAATCAGCCCCAGCATTTT.

The CDR3 DNA sequence: TGCGCCAGCAGCTTGGGGCCTAGCGGGGTGAACAATGAGCAGTTCTTC. Protein: CASSLGPSGVNNEQFF. This rearrangement joins TRBV5-1 to TRBJ2-1; 9 bases are a match to TRBD2. Germline CDR1 and CDR2: SGHRS and YFSETQ. V shed 0 bases and J 5 bases; nucleotides not matched to a gene: 6. This CDR3 contains 16 residues. Supplemented by reference TRBV5-1 and TRBJ2-1, the full variable domain reads KAGVTQTPRYLIKTRGQQVTLSCSPISGHRSVSWYQQTPGQGLQFLFEYFSETQRNKGNFPGRFSGRQFSNSRSEMNVSTLELGDSALYLCASSLGPSGVNNEQFFGPGTRLTVL.

The chain carries TRBV7-9 and TRBJ1-6, with D tentatively TRBD1 (5 bases). Germline loops: CDR1 SEHNR, CDR2 FQNEAQ (reference sequence). This CDR3 contains 15 residues. V dropped 5 bases and J dropped 6 bases, with 14 bases sitting between them. The CDR3: CASSLGGRSNSPLHF. The CDR3, as DNA: TGTGCCAGCAGCCTCGGGGGGAGGTCTAATTCACCCCTCCACTTT. Variable domain in full (rest from reference TRBV7-9 and TRBJ1-6): DTGVSQNPRHKITKRGQNVTFRCDPISEHNRLYWYRQTLGQGPEFLTYFQNEAQLEKSRLLSDRFSAERPKGSFSTLEIQRTEQGDSAMYLCASSLGGRSNSPLHFGNGTRLTVT.